A single sample is the source of the 19 T cell receptor beta chains below, sequenced in a study of blood T cell repertoires in COVID-19. The protocol was immunoSEQ multiplex PCR, while the TCRdb copy is restricted to in-frame clones and leaves out a portion. The sample shows approximately 310,000 clones, approximately 83% of them seen only once. The sequencing sample was made of PBMCs or T cells enriched from blood (not recorded which). The receptors here all came from a young man who had recovered from COVID-19.

The V gene is TRBV5-4, the J gene TRBJ2-1, with TRBD2 matching 7 bases. The CDR3 contains 15 residues. V dropped 4 bases and J dropped 4; count of bases not matched to a gene: 8. In germline, CDR1 is SGHNT, CDR2 YYREEE (reference sequence). The CDR3: CASSRGGDQYNEQFF. CDR3 nucleotide sequence: TGTGCCAGCAGCCGGGGAGGGGACCAATACAATGAGCAGTTCTTC.

The chain carries TRBV5-1 and TRBJ1-2; D perhaps matches TRBD1 (5 bases). V was shortened by 0 bases and J by 1 base, with 7 bases between the two germline ends. The V gene's germline CDR1 is SGHRS and CDR2 YFSETQ. The CDR3 length is 14 residues. For the CDR3, the DNA is TGCGCCAGCAGCTTGGGGACACATAACTATGGCTACACCTTC. Encoded protein: CASSLGTHNYGYTF.

This clone was seen a single time. The gene calls are TRBV10-3 and TRBJ1-4, with a possible D match to TRBD1 (6 bases). The CDR3 runs to 14 residues. V lost 6 bases and J 0 bases, leaving 8 bases between the germline ends. Germline V gene sequence: CDR1 ENHRY, CDR2 SYGVKD. For the CDR3, the DNA is TGTGCCATCAGGGACAGTACAACTAATGAAAAACTGTTTTTT. This codes for CAIRDSTTNEKLFF.

The rearrangement links TRBV6-2 or TRBV6-3 to TRBJ2-5; D unclear. Trimming left V 2 bases short and J 1 base short, with 14 bases between. The germline gives CDR1 MNHEY, CDR2 SVGEGT. The CDR3 is 16 amino acids. In DNA form, the CDR3 reads TGTGCCAGCAGTTACGGAATTGTCAGGCGCCAAGAGACCCAGTACTTC. It is translated as CASSYGIVRRQETQYF.

Concerning this clone: A read error may account for a junction end that differs from germline. CDR3 region: CASSPRDSQETQYF. CDR3 bases: TGTGCTAGCAGCCCCCGGGACAGCCAAGAGACCCAGTACTTC. The V call is TRBV7-7, the J call TRBJ2-5; the match to TRBD1 covers 7 bases. Germline V gene data show CDR1 as SSHAT and CDR2 as FNYEAQ (reference sequence). The length of the CDR3 is 14 residues.

The chain recombines TRBV5-1 with TRBJ1-2; D is perhaps TRBD1 (6 bases). Trimming cost V 3 bases and J 2 bases, with 8 bases left between them. Germline V CDR1 and CDR2: SGHRS, YFSETQ. The CDR3 sequence is 13 residues long. The CDR3 nucleotides read TGCGCCAGCAGCTATGACAGGAACTATGGCTACACCTTC. This translates into CASSYDRNYGYTF. Full variable domain (rest looked up from reference TRBV5-1 and TRBJ1-2): KAGVTQTPRYLIKTRGQQVTLSCSPISGHRSVSWYQQTPGQGLQFLFEYFSETQRNKGNFPGRFSGRQFSNSRSEMNVSTLELGDSALYLCASSYDRNYGYTFGSGTRLTVV.

The V gene is TRBV5-1, the J gene TRBJ2-4; D remains ambiguous. Germline V CDR1 and CDR2: SGHRS, YFSETQ. The V gene lost 0 bases and the J gene lost 1 base, with 8 bases spanning the gap. This CDR3 contains 15 residues. The CDR3 region has the DNA TGCGCCAGCAGCTTGGCCCCCGGTGCCAAAAACATTCAGTACTTC. Protein sequence: CASSLAPGAKNIQYF.

V and J are TRBV5-1 and TRBJ2-7; maybe TRBD1 (5 bases). CDR1 and CDR2 (germline): SGHRS, YFSETQ. V was trimmed by 0 bases and J by 0 bases, leaving 10 bases between them. The CDR3 is 15 residues long. The DNA for the CDR3 is TGCGCCAGCAGCTTGGGGGGCACTACCTCCTACGAGCAGTACTTC. Its translation: CASSLGGTTSYEQYF.

As DNA, the CDR3 is TGCGCCAGCAGCTTGAGCCAGCGAAATTCACCCCTCCACTTT. This gives the protein CASSLSQRNSPLHF. The rearrangement joins TRBV5-1 to TRBJ1-6; D uncertain. V was clipped by 1 base and J by 7 bases, with 9 bases between them. This CDR3 has 14 amino acids. CDR1 and CDR2 (germline): SGHRS, YFSETQ. Full variable domain (missing parts from reference TRBV5-1 and TRBJ1-6): KAGVTQTPRYLIKTRGQQVTLSCSPISGHRSVSWYQQTPGQGLQFLFEYFSETQRNKGNFPGRFSGRQFSNSRSEMNVSTLELGDSALYLCASSLSQRNSPLHFGNGTRLTVT.

The rearrangement joins TRBV11-2 to TRBJ2-2; D perhaps matches TRBD2 (6 bases). Germline V lookup: CDR1 SGHAT, CDR2 FQNNGV. The CDR3 totals 13 residues. V was trimmed by 0 bases and J by 7 bases, leaving 6 bases between them. CDR3 loop: CASSLEGGGELFF. The CDR3 region has the DNA TGTGCCAGCAGCTTAGAGGGGGGCGGGGAGCTGTTTTTT.

This clone has just a few counts. The rearrangement uses TRBV5-1 and TRBJ2-2; 7 nucleotides agree with TRBD2. The CDR3 sequence is 15 residues long. V lost 4 bases to trimming and J lost 4 bases; unmatched junction nucleotides: 7. Germline CDR1 is SGHRS and CDR2 is YFSETQ. This chain's CDR3 is CASSSGASTTGELFF. CDR3 bases: TGCGCCAGCAGCAGCGGGGCCTCGACCACCGGGGAGCTGTTTTTT.

This clone was seen a handful of times. The chain is built from TRBV5-6 and TRBJ1-3; 7 bases are a match to TRBD1. This CDR3 spans 18 amino acids. Germline V lookup: CDR1 SGHDT, CDR2 YYEEEE. V shed 4 bases, J shed 0 bases, and the junction held 13 bases outside the gene matches. The CDR3 coding sequence is TGTGCCAGCAGCAGGGACAGCCAGTGGGAGCACTCTGGAAACACCATATATTTT. It yields the protein CASSRDSQWEHSGNTIYF.

This rearrangement joins TRBV19 to TRBJ1-2; perhaps TRBD1 as D (6 bases). Germline CDR1 is LNHDA and CDR2 is SQIVND (reference sequence). The CDR3 sequence is 14 residues long. V was cut by 5 bases and J by 0 bases, with 10 bases left in between. The CDR3 region is CASSPDRANYGYTF. The CDR3 region has the DNA TGTGCCAGTAGTCCGGACAGAGCTAACTATGGCTACACCTTC.

V is TRBV5-4 and J is TRBJ2-5; a possible D gene is TRBD1 (5 bases). This CDR3 has 13 residues. CDR1 and CDR2 from the germline V gene are SGHNT and YYREEE (reference sequence). V dropped 6 bases and J dropped 5 bases, with 14 bases sitting between them. CDR3: CASTAWGRETQYF. The DNA of the CDR3 is TGTGCCAGCACTGCCTGGGGCCGGGAGACCCAGTACTTC.

CDR3 bases: TGTGCCAGCTCCGGACAAACCCAAGAGACCCAGTACTTC. Residues: CASSGQTQETQYF. The J gene is TRBJ2-5, the V gene TRBV14; the D gene is possibly TRBD1 (5 bases). CDR1 is SGHDN, CDR2 FVKESK, per germline. Trimming left V 8 bases short and J 1 base short, with 11 bases between. The CDR3 extends over 13 amino acids.

The chain carries TRBV10-2 and TRBJ1-1; the D gene is possibly TRBD1 (5 bases). The V gene lost 6 bases and the J gene lost 7 bases, with 18 bases spanning the gap. The germline V gene encodes CDR1 WSHSY and CDR2 SAAADI. CDR3 size: 14 residues. CDR3 nucleotide sequence: TGCGCCAGCAGCGCTGGAGGGGCGGGCGGTGAAGCTTTCTTT. This encodes CASSAGGAGGEAFF.

The V gene is TRBV6-5, the J gene TRBJ2-5; the match to TRBD1 covers 8 bases. Per the germline V gene, CDR1 is MNHEY and CDR2 is SVGAGI. V trimming: 2 bases; J trimming: 2 bases; junction bases outside the gene matches: 4. The CDR3 loop spans 15 amino acids. CDR3 in DNA: TGTGCCAGCAGTTACGACAGGGGACGGCAAGAGACCCAGTACTTC. It codes for CASSYDRGRQETQYF.

The chain couples TRBV4-1 to TRBJ1-4, with 9 nucleotides matching TRBD1. J gave up 8 bases and V 2 bases, and 9 bases lay outside the gene matches. The CDR3 covers 16 residues. From germline, CDR1 is MGHRA and CDR2 YSYEKL. The CDR3 is CASSQPNRGPQEKLFF. CDR3 DNA sequence: TGCGCCAGCAGCCAACCAAACAGGGGGCCACAAGAAAAACTGTTTTTT.

This clone was found a few times. The genes are TRBV9 and TRBJ2-3, with 10 bases that match TRBD2. CDR1 is SGDLS, CDR2 YYNGEE, per germline. The CDR3 runs to 15 residues. Trimming took 3 bases from V and 6 from J; bases not matched to a gene: 7. The CDR3 is CASSASGGASDTQYF. As DNA, the CDR3 is TGTGCCAGCAGCGCCAGCGGGGGGGCCTCGGATACGCAGTATTTT.